The 14 T cell receptor beta chains given below trace back to one sample, sequenced in a study of metastatic and nonmetastatic thyroid tumors. Through MiXCR, TCRdb re-clonotyped the PCR reads. This sample has around 26,000 clones, with more than 13% found just once. Thyroid surgery was performed in patients who had received no treatment beforehand. The sequencing sample was made of blood. The receptors originated from a female donor with papillary thyroid cancer or a benign thyroid nodule (not recorded which). Some clones in this sample may be carry-over from other donors' samples.

The V and J genes are TRBV5-1 and TRBJ2-2; D is possibly TRBD2 (6 bases). Between the trimmed V and J ends, which lost 2 bases and 4 bases, there was a span of 15 bases. The CDR3 covers 16 residues. Germline values: CDR1 SGHRS, CDR2 YFSETQ. CDR3 DNA sequence: TGCGCCAGCAGCTTCCGGGGGAAAGAAATCACCGGGGAGCTGTTTTTT. Its translation: CASSFRGKEITGELFF.

DNA for the CDR3: TGTGCCACCAGACTAGCGGGAGACAGTGATGAGCAGTTCTTC. Protein sequence: CATRLAGDSDEQFF. V is TRBV24-1 and J is TRBJ2-1, with TRBD2 matching over 11 bases. V dropped 7 bases and J dropped 8; count of bases not matched to a gene: 6. CDR1 KGHDR and CDR2 SFDVKD come from the germline V gene. The CDR3 contains 14 residues.

The V gene is TRBV20-1, the J gene TRBJ1-2, with D unresolved. CDR3 size: 14 residues. CDR1 is DFQATT and CDR2 is SNEGSKA in the germline V gene (reference sequence). V was cut by 0 bases and J by 7 bases, with 15 bases left in between. The CDR3 loop is CSARDSASGGGYTF. The CDR3 region has the DNA TGCAGTGCTAGAGATAGCGCCTCGGGAGGTGGCTACACCTTC.

This clone was seen repeatedly, ten times or more. V and J are TRBV20-1 and TRBJ1-2; possible D gene TRBD1, 5 bases. Trimming cost V 1 base and J 2 bases, with 8 bases left between them. The CDR3 consists of 13 residues. Germline CDR1 and CDR2: DFQATT and SNEGSKA (reference sequence). The CDR3 DNA follows: TGCAGTGCTAGAGGGGCAGGGAACTATGGCTACACCTTC. It codes for CSARGAGNYGYTF.

This clone was seen many times. A read error is possible here, since a much larger clone lies one base away. The sample carries other DNA sequences with the same CDR3. V usage is TRBV28 and J usage is TRBJ1-5; D is unclear. The CDR3 sequence is 16 residues long. Germline-derived CDR1 and CDR2 are MDHEN and SYDVKM. V was cut by 4 bases and J by 2 bases, with 15 bases left in between. DNA of the CDR3: TGTGCCAGCAGTTCTCCGCCCCTAATGGGCAATCAGCCCCAGCATTTT. It codes for CASSSPPLMGNQPQHF.

By share, this clone ranks as medium-sized (0.01 to 0.1%). V usage is TRBV4-1 and J usage is TRBJ2-7; 8 positions match TRBD2. The CDR3 has 15 amino acids. V gave up 3 bases and J gave up 3 bases; unmatched junction bases: 7. CDR1 MGHRA and CDR2 YSYEKL come from the germline V gene. DNA of the CDR3: TGCGCCAGCAGCCAGGCCGGGACTAGGGGCTACGAGCAGTACTTC. Its protein product is CASSQAGTRGYEQYF.

In this sample, this clone turned up many times. The gene calls are TRBV7-9 and TRBJ1-2; D uncertain. The CDR3 totals 12 residues. V shed 5 bases and J shed 5 bases, with 9 bases lying between them. CDR1 SEHNR and CDR2 FQNEAQ come from the germline V gene (reference sequence). The CDR3, as DNA: TGTGCCAGCAGCACGGAATCATATGGCTACACCTTC. Translating gives CASSTESYGYTF.

This clone showed up many times. The J gene is TRBJ2-1, the V gene TRBV6-2 or TRBV6-3; no clear D. With 6 bases removed from V and 2 bases from J, the gap between germline ends came to 2 bases. Germline CDR1 reads MNHEY; CDR2 reads SVGEGT. The CDR3 sequence is 11 residues long. The CDR3 region has the DNA TGTGCCAGCAGCGCCTACAATGAGCAGTTCTTC. Its protein is CASSAYNEQFF.

As for this clone: At one of its ends the junction is not consistent with the germline gene, which may arise from a read error. The gene calls are TRBV7-3 and TRBJ2-1; D gene unclear. The germline gives CDR1 SGHTA, CDR2 FQGTGA. This CDR3 spans 13 amino acids. The CDR3 sequence: CASSEPDLNEHFF. The CDR3 bases are TGTGCCAGCAGCGAACCCGACTTGAATGAGCATTTCTTC.

This clone came up once. The rearrangement uses TRBV2 and TRBJ1-5; 8 positions agree with TRBD1. The V segment lost 10 bases and the J segment 2 bases; nucleotides outside the gene matches: 10. This CDR3 contains 15 residues. Per germline, CDR1 SNHLY and CDR2 FYNNEI. The CDR3 region has the DNA TGTGCCACCTCCCGACGGGGACAGGGCAATCAGCCCCAGCATTTT. Translating gives CATSRRGQGNQPQHF.

This clone was seen repeatedly, ten times or more. V gene TRBV11-2 combines with J gene TRBJ2-1; D unclear. Germline CDR1 is SGHAT and CDR2 is FQNNGV. This CDR3 comprises 13 residues. V gave up 8 bases and J gave up 8 bases, with 16 bases separating them. The CDR3 sequence: CASCWAPRDEQFF. CDR3 in DNA: TGTGCCAGCTGTTGGGCTCCTCGGGATGAGCAGTTCTTC.

A few counts support this clone. The rearrangement joins TRBV28 to TRBJ2-2; 7 bases line up with TRBD1. The CDR3 loop spans 13 amino acids. Germline assignment: CDR1 MDHEN and CDR2 SYDVKM. Trimming took 4 bases from V and 5 from J; bases not matched to a gene: 1. As DNA, the CDR3 is TGTGCCAGCAGTTCCAGGGGGACCGGGGAGCTGTTTTTT. It is translated as CASSSRGTGELFF.

This clone is medium-sized (0.01 to 0.1%). V usage is TRBV10-2 and J usage is TRBJ2-1, with D uncertain. CDR3 length: 18 residues. CDR1 is WSHSY, CDR2 SAAADI, per germline. V lost 7 bases and J 0 bases, leaving 22 bases between the germline ends. The CDR3 sequence: CASKVYGPGVSSYNEQFF. CDR3 nucleotides: TGCGCCAGCAAAGTTTACGGCCCTGGAGTGAGCTCCTACAATGAGCAGTTCTTC.

For this clone: Germline is not matched at one junction end, which may reflect a read error. The chain joins TRBV6-5 to TRBJ1-5; D gene ambiguous. The germline V gene encodes CDR1 MNHEY and CDR2 SVGAGI. This CDR3 region has 15 residues. The CDR3 sequence is CASSYSKQVGQPQNF. Here the CDR3 DNA reads TGTGCCAGCAGTTACTCGAAACAAGTGGGTCAGCCCCAGAATTTT.